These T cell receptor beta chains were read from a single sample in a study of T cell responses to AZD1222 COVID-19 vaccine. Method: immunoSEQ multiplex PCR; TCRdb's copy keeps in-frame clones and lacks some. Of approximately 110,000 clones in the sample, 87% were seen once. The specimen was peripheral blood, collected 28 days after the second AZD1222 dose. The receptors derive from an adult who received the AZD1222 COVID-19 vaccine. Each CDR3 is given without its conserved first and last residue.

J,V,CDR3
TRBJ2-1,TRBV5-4,ASSSEGLAINNEQF
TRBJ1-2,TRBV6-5,ASSRQGVFYGYT
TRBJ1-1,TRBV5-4,ASSGDSTEAF
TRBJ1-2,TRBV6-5,ASSYGGTWSYT
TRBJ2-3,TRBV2,DSGRDHTDTQY
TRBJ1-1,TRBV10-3,AIRVGNTGNTEAF
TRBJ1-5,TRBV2,ASSDSYSNQPQH
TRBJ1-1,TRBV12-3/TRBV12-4,ASSFGAGTEAF
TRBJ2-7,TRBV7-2,ASSYRGPWYEQY
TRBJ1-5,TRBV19,ASSIESGVWHQPQH
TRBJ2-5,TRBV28,ASSFRGFKREGQETQY
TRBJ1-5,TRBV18,ASSRTPDRGAVGNQPQH
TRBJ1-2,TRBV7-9,ASSLGTDYGYT
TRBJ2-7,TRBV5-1,ASSLPGLQLYEQY
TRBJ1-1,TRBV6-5,ASTTGNMNTEAF
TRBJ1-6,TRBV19,ASMERRGDNSPLH
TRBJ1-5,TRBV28,ASSLDRGVQPQH
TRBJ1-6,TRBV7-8,ASSLIGDSNSPLH
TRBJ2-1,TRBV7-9,ASRQDFPLPYNEQF
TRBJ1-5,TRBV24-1,ATSDSRTDLEPQH
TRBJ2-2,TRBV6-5,ASRAGTGGTGELF
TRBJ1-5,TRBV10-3,AISADSNQPQH
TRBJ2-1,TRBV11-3,ASSRRIQGEQF
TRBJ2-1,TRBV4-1,ASSQEFGGLAGLYNEQF
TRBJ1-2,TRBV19,ASNRGLEGYT
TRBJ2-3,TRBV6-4,ASSDTSGSESDTQY
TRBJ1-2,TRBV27,ASSLSIRGDGGYT
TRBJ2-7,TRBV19,ASSGDTDYEQY
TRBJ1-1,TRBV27,ASFQGRNTEAF
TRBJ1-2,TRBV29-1,SVLTGGYT
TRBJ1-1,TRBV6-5,ASSYSRDTEAF
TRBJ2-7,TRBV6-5,ASSPQGGMSYEQY
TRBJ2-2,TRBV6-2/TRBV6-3,ASSGLGTGELF
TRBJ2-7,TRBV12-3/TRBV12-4,ASSLNNFYEQY
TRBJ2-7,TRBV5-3,ARRKSSGQVIYEQY
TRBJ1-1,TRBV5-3,ARSLYRDRRQGMNTEAF
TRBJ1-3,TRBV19,ASSLRQGRAAGNTIY
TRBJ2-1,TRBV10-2,ASGQGAYNEQF
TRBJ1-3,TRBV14,ASSQLRSAGNTIY
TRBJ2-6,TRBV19,ASSRSGSGANVLT
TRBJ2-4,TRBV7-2,ASSLAKNIQY
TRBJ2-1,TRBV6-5,ASSFGNEQF
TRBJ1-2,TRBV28,ASSLGRQTNGYT
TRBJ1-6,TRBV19,ASSRHPIGDNSPLH
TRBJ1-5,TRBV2,ASSTGPGSQPQH
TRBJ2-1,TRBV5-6,ASSWGDTLREQF
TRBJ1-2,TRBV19,ASSSPARNYGYT
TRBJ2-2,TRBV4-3,ASSQVGTSNHRELF
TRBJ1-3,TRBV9,ASSVTWQAYTIY
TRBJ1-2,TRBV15,ATSRDQIQGNGYT
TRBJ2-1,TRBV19,ASSTSGSSYNEQF
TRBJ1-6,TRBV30,AWSAGTENSPLH
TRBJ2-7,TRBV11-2,ASSLTDGEQY
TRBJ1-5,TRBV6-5,ASSLQGNRNQPQH